This record covers a single T cell receptor (beta chain). Original analysis: Reference gene primer amplification gave estimated nucleated cell counts. TCRdb's table, derived via immunoSEQ multiplex PCR, lists solely in-frame clones and lacks some. V and J calls and clone size are as listed in that table; D and trimming were resolved from the DNA. The data hold 150,000 to 200,000 clones, with roughly nine tenths observed a single time. This sample is part of a study of blood T cell repertoires in COVID-19. Study information: Some COVID-19 samples were acute and others convalescent; all came from the United States, Italy and Spain. From T cells, B-cell-depleted T cells, or PBMCs came the material, which was cDNA or gDNA.

The germline V and J ends were trimmed by 7 bases and 1 base, with 8 bases remaining between them. The CDR3 spans 14 residues. CDR1 and CDR2 from the germline V gene are LNHDA and SQIVND (reference sequence). The V call is TRBV19, the J call TRBJ2-6; the D gene is possibly TRBD1 (6 bases). The sample comprised peripheral blood. This sequence originates from a woman between 65 and 79 years old with acute or convalescent COVID-19. The CDR3 loop is CASNTGSGANVLTF. The CDR3 coding sequence is TGTGCCAGTAACACAGGGTCTGGGGCCAACGTCCTGACTTTC.